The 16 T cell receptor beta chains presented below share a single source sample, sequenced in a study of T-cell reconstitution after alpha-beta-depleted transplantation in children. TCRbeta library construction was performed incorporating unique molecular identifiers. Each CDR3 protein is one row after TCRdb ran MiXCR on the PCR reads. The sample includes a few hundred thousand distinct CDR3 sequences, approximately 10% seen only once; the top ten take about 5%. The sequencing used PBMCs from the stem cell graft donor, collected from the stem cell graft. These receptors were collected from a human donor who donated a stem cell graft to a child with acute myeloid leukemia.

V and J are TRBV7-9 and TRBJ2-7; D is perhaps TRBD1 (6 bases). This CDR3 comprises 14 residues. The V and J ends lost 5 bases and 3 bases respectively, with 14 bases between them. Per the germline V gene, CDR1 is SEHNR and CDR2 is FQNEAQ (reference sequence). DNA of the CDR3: TGTGCCAGCAGCCCGAGACAGGTGGGCTACGAGCAGTACTTC. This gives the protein CASSPRQVGYEQYF.

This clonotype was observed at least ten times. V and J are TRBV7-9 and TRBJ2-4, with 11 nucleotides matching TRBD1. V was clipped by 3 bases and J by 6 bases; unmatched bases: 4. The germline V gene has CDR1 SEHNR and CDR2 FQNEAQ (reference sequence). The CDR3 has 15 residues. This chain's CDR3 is CASSLGQGDSNIQYF. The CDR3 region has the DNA TGTGCCAGCAGCTTGGGACAGGGGGATTCAAACATTCAGTACTTC.

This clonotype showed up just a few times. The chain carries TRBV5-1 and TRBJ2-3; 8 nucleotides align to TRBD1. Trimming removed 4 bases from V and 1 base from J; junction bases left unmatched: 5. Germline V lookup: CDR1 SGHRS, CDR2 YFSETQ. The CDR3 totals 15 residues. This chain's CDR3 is CASSPSGQGTDTQYF. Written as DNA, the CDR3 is TGCGCCAGCAGCCCCTCGGGACAGGGCACAGATACGCAGTATTTT.

CDR3 coding DNA: TGCGCCAGCAGCTTGAGCAGGGCGGAGGAGACCCAGTACTTC. Translated: CASSLSRAEETQYF. This sequence joins TRBV5-1 and TRBJ2-5; a weak D match, TRBD1 (5 bases). Germline CDR1 reads SGHRS; CDR2 reads YFSETQ. The CDR3 is 14 residues long. Trimming left V 1 base short and J 5 bases short, with 12 bases between.

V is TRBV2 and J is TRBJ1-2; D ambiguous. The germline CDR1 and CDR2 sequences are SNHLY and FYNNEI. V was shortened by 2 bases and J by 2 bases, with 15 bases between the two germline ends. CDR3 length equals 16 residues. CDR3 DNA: TGTGCCAGCAGTGAAACCCCGGTGGCGGGAAACTATGGCTACACCTTC. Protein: CASSETPVAGNYGYTF.

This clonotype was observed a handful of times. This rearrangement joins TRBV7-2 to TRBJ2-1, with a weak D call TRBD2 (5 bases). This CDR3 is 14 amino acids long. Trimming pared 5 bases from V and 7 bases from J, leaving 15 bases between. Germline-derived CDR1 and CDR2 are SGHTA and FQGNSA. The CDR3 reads CASSPPPSRNEQFF. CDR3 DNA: TGTGCCAGCAGCCCCCCCCCTAGCCGGAATGAGCAGTTCTTC. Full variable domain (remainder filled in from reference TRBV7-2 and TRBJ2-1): GAGVSQSPSNKVTEKGKDVELRCDPISGHTALYWYRQSLGQGLEFLIYFQGNSAPDKSGLPSDRFSAERTGGSVSTLTIQRTQQEDSAVYLCASSPPPSRNEQFFGPGTRLTVL.

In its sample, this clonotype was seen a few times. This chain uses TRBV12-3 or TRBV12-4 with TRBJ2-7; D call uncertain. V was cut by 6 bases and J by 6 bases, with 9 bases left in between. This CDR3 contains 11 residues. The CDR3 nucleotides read TGTGCCAGCAGCAGCCTCCTCGAGCAGTACTTC. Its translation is CASSSLLEQYF.

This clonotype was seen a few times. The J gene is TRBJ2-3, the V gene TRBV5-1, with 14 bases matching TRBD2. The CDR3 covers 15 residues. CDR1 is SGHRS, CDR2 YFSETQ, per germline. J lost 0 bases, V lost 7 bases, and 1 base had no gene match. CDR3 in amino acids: CASRTSGGSTDTQYF. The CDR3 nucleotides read TGCGCCAGCCGGACTAGCGGGGGGAGCACAGATACGCAGTATTTT.

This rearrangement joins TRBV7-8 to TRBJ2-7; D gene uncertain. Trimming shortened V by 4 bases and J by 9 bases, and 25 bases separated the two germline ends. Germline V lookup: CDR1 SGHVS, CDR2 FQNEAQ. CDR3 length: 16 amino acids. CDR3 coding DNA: TGTGCCAGCAGCTACCTCGGAAAGGGAATTACGAGTAGGCAGTACTTC. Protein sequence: CASSYLGKGITSRQYF.

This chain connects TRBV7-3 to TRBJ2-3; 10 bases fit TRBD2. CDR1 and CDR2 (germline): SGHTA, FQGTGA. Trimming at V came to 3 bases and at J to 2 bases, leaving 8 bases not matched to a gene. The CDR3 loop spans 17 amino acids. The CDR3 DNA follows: TGTGCCAGCAGCTTTTCACTAGCGGGGCCCCTCACAGATACGCAGTATTTT. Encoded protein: CASSFSLAGPLTDTQYF.

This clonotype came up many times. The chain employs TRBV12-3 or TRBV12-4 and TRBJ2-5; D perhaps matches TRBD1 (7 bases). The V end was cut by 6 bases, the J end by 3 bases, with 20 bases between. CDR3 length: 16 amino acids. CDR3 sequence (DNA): TGTGCCAGCAGCCTAGCCCGGGGGACAGCAAAAGAGACCCAGTACTTC. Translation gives CASSLARGTAKETQYF.

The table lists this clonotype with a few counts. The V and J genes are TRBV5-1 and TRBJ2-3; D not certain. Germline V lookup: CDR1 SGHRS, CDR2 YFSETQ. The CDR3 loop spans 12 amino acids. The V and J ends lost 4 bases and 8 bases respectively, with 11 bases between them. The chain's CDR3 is CASSRDMGTQYF. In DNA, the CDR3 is TGCGCCAGCAGCAGGGATATGGGTACGCAGTATTTT.

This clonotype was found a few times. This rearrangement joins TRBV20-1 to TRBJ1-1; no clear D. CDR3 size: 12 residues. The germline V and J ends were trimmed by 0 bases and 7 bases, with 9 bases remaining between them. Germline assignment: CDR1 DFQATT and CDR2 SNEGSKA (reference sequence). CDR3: CSARDQQVEAFF. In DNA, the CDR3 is TGCAGTGCTAGAGATCAGCAAGTTGAAGCTTTCTTT.

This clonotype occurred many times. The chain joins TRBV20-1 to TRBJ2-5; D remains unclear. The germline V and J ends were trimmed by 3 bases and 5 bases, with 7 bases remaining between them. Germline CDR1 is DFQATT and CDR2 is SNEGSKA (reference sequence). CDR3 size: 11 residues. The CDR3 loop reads CSARVVETQYF. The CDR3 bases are TGCAGTGCTAGGGTGGTCGAGACCCAGTACTTC.

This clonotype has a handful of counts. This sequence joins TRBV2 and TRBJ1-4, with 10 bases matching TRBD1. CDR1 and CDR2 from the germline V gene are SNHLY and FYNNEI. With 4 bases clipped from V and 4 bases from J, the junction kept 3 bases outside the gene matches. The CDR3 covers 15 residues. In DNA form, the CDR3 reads TGTGCCAGCAGTGTTGGACAGGGGGTTAATGAAAAACTGTTTTTT. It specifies CASSVGQGVNEKLFF.

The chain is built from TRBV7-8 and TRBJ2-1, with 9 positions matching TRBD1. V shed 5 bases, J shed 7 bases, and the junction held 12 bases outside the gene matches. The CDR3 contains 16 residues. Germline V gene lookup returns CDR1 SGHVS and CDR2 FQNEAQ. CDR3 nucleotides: TGTGCCAGCAGCCTTCGAGGGGGACAGGGCTTTAATGAGCAGTTCTTC. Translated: CASSLRGGQGFNEQFF. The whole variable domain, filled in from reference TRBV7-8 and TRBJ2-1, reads GAGVSQSPRYKVAKRGQDVALRCDPISGHVSLFWYQQALGQGPEFLTYFQNEAQLDKSGLPSDRFFAERPEGSVSTLKIQRTQQEDSAVYLCASSLRGGQGFNEQFFGPGTRLTVL.